This paragraph reports one T cell receptor beta chain. What it binds is unknown. Only Caucasian adults living in Nashville, Tennessee made up the donor group. The data were obtained in a study of shared clonotypes between healthy human individuals. General study points: With few donors, the genetic and exposure-history diversity represented was limited.

The data were produced by immunoSEQ multiplex PCR, yet TCRdb's version contains in-frame clones alone and is incomplete. The sample has about 1.1 million clones, around three quarters seen once. This receptor was obtained from a man aged 18 to 30 in good health. Some clones in this sample may be carry-over from other donors' samples. The sample comprised memory CD4+ T cells from PBMCs. Subset here: CD45RA-negative fraction.

CDR3 loop: CASNYAEGRGGTQYF. The CDR3 DNA sequence: TGTGCCAGCAACTACGCGGAGGGCCGGGGGGGGACGCAGTATTTT. The chain recombines TRBV28 with TRBJ2-3; 8 bases map to TRBD2. The germline V gene has CDR1 MDHEN and CDR2 SYDVKM. Trimming cost V 7 bases and J 9 bases; bases outside gene matches: 15. This CDR3 has 15 amino acids.